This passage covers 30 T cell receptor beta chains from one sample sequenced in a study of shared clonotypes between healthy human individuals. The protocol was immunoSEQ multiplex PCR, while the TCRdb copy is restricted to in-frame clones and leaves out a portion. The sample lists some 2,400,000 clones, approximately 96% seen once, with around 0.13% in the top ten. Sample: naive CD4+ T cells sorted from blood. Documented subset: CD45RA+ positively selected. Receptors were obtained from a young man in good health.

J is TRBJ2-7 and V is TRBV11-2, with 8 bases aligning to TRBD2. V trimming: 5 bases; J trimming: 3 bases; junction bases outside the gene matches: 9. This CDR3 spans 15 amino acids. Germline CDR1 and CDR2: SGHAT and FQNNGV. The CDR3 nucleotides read TGTGCCAGCAGCCGGGGGCTAGCGGGCTACTACGAGCAGTACTTC. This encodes CASSRGLAGYYEQYF.

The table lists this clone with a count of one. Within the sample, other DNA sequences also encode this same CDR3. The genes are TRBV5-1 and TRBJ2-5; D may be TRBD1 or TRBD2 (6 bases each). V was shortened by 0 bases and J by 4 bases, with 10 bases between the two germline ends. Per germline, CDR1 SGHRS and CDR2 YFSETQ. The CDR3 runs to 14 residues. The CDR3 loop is CASSLDGGGETQYF. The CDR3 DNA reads TGCGCCAGCAGCTTGGACGGAGGGGGAGAGACCCAGTACTTC.

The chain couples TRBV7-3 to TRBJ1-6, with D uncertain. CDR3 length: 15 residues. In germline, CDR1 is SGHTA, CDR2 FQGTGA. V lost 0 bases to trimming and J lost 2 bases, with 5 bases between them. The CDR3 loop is CASSLTGTYNSPLHF. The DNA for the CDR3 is TGTGCCAGCAGCTTAACAGGGACCTATAATTCACCCCTCCACTTT.

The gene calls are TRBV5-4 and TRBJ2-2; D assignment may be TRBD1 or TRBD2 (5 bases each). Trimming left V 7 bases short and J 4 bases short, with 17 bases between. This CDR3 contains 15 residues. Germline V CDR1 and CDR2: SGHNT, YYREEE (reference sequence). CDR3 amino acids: CASRRWGSGTGELFF. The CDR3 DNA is TGTGCCAGCCGACGGTGGGGGTCGGGCACCGGGGAGCTGTTTTTT. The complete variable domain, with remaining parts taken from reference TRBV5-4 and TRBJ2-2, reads ETGVTQSPTHLIKTRGQQVTLRCSSQSGHNTVSWYQQALGQGPQFIFQYYREEENGRGNFPPRFSGLQFPNYSSELNVNALELDDSALYLCASRRWGSGTGELFFGEGSRLTVL.

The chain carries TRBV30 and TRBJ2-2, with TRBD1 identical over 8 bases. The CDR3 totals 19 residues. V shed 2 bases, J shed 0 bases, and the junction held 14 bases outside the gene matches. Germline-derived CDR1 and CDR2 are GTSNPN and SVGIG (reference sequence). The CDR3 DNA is TGTGCCTGGAGTCTCTCCCGGCAGGGGGCTACTCCGAACACCGGGGAGCTGTTTTTT. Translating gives CAWSLSRQGATPNTGELFF.

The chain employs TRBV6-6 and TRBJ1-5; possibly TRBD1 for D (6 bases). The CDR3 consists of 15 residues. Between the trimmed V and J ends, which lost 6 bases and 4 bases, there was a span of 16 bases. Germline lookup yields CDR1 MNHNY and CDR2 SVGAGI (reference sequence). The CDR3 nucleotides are TGTGCCAGCAGCCCGGGGGCCCTTATTAATCAGCCCCAGCATTTT. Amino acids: CASSPGALINQPQHF.

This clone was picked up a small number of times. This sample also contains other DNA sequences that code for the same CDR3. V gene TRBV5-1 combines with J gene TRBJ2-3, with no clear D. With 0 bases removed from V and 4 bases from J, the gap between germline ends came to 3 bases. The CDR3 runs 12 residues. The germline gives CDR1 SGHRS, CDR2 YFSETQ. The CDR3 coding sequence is TGCGCCAGCAGCTTGGTGGCAGATACGCAGTATTTT. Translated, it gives CASSLVADTQYF.

Here the CDR3 reads CASSIGRALEAFF. As DNA, the CDR3 is TGTGCCAGTAGTATAGGAAGGGCACTTGAAGCTTTCTTT. This chain connects TRBV19 to TRBJ1-1; D gene ambiguous. Trimming took off 1 base at V and 7 bases at J, with 10 bases between the two ends. This CDR3 is 13 amino acids long. Germline CDR1 is LNHDA and CDR2 is SQIVND (reference sequence).

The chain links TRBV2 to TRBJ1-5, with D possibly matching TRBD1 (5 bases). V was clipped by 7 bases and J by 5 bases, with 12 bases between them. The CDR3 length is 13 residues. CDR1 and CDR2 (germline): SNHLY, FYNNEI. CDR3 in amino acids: CASTRGLDQPQHF. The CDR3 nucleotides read TGTGCCAGCACAAGGGGCTTGGATCAGCCCCAGCATTTT.

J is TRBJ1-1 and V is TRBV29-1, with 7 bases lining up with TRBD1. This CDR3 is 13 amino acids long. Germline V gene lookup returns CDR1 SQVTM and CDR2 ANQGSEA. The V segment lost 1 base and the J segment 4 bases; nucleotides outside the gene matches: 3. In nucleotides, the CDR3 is TGCAGCGTTGAAGGGACAGGTGCCACTGAAGCTTTCTTT. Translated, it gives CSVEGTGATEAFF.

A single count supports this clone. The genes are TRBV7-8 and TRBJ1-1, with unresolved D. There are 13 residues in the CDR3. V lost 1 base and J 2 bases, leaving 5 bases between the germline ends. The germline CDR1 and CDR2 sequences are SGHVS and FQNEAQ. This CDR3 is CASSLVTNTEAFF. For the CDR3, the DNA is TGTGCCAGCAGCTTAGTCACCAACACTGAAGCTTTCTTT.

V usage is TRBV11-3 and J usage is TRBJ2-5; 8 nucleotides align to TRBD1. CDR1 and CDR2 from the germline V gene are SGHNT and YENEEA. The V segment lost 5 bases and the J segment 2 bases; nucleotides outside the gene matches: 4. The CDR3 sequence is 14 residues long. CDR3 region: CASSTGQGQETQYF. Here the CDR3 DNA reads TGTGCCAGCAGCACAGGACAGGGACAAGAGACCCAGTACTTC. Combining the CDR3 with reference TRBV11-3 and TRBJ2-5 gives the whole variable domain EAGVVQSPRYKIIEKKQPVAFWCNPISGHNTLYWYLQNLGQGPELLIRYENEEAVDDSQLPKDRFSAERLKGVDSTLKIQPAELGDSAVYLCASSTGQGQETQYFGPGTRLLVL.

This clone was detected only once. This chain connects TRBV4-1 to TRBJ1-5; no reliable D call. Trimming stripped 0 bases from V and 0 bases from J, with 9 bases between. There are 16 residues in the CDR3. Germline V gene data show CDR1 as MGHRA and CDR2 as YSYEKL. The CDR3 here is CASSQDQADSNQPQHF. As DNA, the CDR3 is TGCGCCAGCAGCCAAGACCAGGCAGATAGCAATCAGCCCCAGCATTTT.

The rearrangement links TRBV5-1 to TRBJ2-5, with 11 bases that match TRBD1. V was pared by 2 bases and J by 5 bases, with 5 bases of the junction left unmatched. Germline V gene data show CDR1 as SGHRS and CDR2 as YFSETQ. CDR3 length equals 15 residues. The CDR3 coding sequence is TGCGCCAGCAGCTTTGGGGACAGGGGGACGGAGACCCAGTACTTC. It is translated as CASSFGDRGTETQYF.

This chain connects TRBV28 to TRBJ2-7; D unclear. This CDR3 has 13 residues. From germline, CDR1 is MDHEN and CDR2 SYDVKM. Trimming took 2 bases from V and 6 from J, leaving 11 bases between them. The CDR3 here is CASSLRPIPEQYF. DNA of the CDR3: TGTGCCAGCAGTTTAAGACCCATTCCCGAGCAGTACTTC. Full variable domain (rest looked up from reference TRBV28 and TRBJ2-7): DVKVTQSSRYLVKRTGEKVFLECVQDMDHENMFWYRQDPGLGLRLIYFSYDVKMKEKGDIPEGYSVSREKKERFSLILESASTNQTSMYLCASSLRPIPEQYFGPGTRLTVT.

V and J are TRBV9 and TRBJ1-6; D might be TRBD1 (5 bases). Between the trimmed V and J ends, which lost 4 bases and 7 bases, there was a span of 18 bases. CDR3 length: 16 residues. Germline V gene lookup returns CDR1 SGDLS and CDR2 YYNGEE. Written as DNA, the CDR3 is TGTGCCAGCAGCTCCCAAAGACAGCTCCAGAATTCACCCCTCCACTTT. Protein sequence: CASSSQRQLQNSPLHF.

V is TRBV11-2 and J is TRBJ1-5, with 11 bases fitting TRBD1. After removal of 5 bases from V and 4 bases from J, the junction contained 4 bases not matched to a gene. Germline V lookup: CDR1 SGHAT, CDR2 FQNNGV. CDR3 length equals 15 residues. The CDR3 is CASSGQGAPNQPQHF. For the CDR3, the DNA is TGTGCCAGCAGCGGACAGGGGGCCCCTAATCAGCCCCAGCATTTT.

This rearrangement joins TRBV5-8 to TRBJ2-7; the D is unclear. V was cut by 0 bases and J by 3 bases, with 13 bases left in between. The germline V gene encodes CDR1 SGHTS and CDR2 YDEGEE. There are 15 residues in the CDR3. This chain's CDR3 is CASSLAVGQIYEQYF. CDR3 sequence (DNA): TGTGCCAGCAGCTTGGCCGTGGGTCAGATCTACGAGCAGTACTTC.

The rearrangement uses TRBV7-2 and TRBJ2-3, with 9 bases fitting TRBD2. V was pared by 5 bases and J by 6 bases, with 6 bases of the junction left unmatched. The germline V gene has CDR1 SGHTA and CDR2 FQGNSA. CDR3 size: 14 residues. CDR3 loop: CASSPSGAPDTQYF. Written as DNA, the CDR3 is TGTGCCAGCAGCCCTAGCGGGGCCCCTGATACGCAGTATTTT. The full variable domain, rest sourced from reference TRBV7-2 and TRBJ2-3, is GAGVSQSPSNKVTEKGKDVELRCDPISGHTALYWYRQSLGQGLEFLIYFQGNSAPDKSGLPSDRFSAERTGGSVSTLTIQRTQQEDSAVYLCASSPSGAPDTQYFGPGTRLTVL.

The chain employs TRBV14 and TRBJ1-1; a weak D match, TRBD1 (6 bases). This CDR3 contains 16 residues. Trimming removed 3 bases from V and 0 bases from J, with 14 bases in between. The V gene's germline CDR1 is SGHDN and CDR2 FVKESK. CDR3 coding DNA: TGTGCCAGCAGCCACCTAGGTACAGGGTTGAACACTGAAGCTTTCTTT. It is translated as CASSHLGTGLNTEAFF.

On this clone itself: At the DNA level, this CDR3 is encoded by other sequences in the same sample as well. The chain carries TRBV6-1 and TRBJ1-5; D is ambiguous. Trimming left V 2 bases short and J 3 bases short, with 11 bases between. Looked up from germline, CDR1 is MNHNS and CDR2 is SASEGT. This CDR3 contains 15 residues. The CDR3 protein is CASSERGTVNQPQHF. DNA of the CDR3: TGTGCCAGCAGTGAACGCGGAACAGTCAATCAGCCCCAGCATTTT.

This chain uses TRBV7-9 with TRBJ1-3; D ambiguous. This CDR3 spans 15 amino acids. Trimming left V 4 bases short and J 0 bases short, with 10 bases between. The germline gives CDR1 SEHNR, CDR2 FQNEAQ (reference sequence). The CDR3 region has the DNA TGTGCCAGCAGCTCAGGAACCGTCTCTGGAAACACCATATATTTT. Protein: CASSSGTVSGNTIYF.

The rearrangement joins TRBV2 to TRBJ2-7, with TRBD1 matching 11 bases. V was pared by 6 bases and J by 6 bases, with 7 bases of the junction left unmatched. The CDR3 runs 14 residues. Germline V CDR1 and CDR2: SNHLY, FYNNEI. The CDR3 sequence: CASRGAGTGGEQYF. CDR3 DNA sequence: TGTGCCAGCAGAGGCGCCGGGACAGGGGGCGAGCAGTACTTC.

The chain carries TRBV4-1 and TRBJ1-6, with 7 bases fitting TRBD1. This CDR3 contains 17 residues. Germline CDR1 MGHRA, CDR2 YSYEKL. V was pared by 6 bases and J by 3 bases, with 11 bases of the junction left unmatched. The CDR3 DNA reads TGCGCCAGCAGATCAGAAACGGGACAGCTCTATAATTCACCCCTCCACTTT. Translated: CASRSETGQLYNSPLHF.

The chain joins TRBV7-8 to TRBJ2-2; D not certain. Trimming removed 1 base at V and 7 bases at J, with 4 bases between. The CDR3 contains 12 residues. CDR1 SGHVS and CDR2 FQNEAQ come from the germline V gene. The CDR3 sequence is CASSLELGELFF. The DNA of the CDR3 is TGTGCCAGCAGCTTAGAACTCGGGGAGCTGTTTTTT.

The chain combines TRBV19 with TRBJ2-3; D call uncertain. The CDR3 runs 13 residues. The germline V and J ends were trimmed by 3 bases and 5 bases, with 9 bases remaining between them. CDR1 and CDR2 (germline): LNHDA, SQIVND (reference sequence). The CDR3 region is CASSIFSGDTQYF. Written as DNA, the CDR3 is TGTGCCAGTAGTATTTTTTCGGGAGATACGCAGTATTTT.

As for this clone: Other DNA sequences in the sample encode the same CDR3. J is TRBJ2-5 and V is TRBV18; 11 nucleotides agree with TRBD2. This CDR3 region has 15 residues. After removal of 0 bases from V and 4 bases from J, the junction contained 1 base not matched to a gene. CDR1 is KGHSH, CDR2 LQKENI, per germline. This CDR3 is CASSPPGLAGETQYF. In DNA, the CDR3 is TGTGCCAGCTCACCACCAGGACTAGCGGGAGAGACCCAGTACTTC.

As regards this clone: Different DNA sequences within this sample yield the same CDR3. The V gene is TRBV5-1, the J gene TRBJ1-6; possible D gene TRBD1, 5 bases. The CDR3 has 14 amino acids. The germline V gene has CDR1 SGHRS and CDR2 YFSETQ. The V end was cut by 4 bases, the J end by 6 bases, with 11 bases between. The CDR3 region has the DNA TGCGCCAGCAGCCCCGGGGACGGTAATTCACCCCTCCACTTT. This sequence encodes CASSPGDGNSPLHF.

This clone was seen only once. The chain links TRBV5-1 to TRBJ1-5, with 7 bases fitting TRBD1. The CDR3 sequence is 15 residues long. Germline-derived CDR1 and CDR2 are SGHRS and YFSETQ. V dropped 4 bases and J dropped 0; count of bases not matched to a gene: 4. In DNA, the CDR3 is TGCGCCAGCAGCATACAGGGGAATAGCAATCAGCCCCAGCATTTT. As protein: CASSIQGNSNQPQHF.

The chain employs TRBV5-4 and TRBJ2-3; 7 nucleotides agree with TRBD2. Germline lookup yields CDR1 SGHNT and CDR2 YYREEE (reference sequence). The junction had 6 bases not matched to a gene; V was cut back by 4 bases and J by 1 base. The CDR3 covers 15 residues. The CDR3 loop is CASSTGLSRTDTQYF. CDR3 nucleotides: TGTGCCAGCAGCACGGGACTATCTCGCACAGATACGCAGTATTTT.